The entry that follows covers one TCR beta chain sequence. Its matching antigen is unknown. This sample was included in a study of T cells in localized non-small cell lung cancer. General study findings and limits: Tumor showed lower T cell clonality than uninvolved adjacent lung, where it was highest.

TCRdb's table, derived via immunoSEQ multiplex PCR, lists solely in-frame clones and lacks some. The sample carries approximately 24,000 clones, 85% to 95% recorded once. This CDR3 is 12 amino acids long. The germline CDR1 and CDR2 sequences are MDHEN and SYDVKM. Trimming removed 4 bases from V and 18 bases from J; junction bases left unmatched: 7. Sample: peripheral blood, taken before any cancer treatment. This clonotype originated in a female donor of 60 years or more with stage II squamous cell lung carcinoma. This chain links TRBV28 with TRBJ1-6, with 9 bases lining up with TRBD1. CDR3 nucleotides: TGTGCCAGCAGTTATACAGGGGGCACGGCCCACTTT. Its translation: CASSYTGGTAHF.